This entry is about one T cell receptor (beta chain). Method: immunoSEQ multiplex PCR; TCRdb's copy keeps in-frame clones and lacks some. The data show under 20,000 clones, 65% to 90% seen once. Time point described: pre-treatment baseline. Prior systemic cancer therapy, immunosuppressant use and other active malignancies excluded patients. Germline V gives CDR1 SGHAT, CDR2 FQNNGV. V shed 1 base, J shed 7 bases, and the junction held 3 bases outside the gene matches. This CDR3 region has 15 residues. The sample originates from a study of blood T cell dynamics during melanoma immunotherapy. Study background: Patients with metastatic melanoma got pembrolizumab or nivolumab-ipilimumab as first-line care.

The V call is TRBV11-2, the J call TRBJ2-1, with 11 bases aligning to TRBD2. The sample was blood, taken from a patient treated with checkpoint blockade. The TCR sequence derives from a human donor with melanoma. DNA of the CDR3: TGTGCCAGCAGCTTAGGTCCTAGCGGGAGGAATGAGCAGTTCTTC. This gives the protein CASSLGPSGRNEQFF.